This T cell receptor (beta chain) was identified in a study of blood T cell repertoires in COVID-19. Turning to the study itself: Samples of COVID-19 (acute and convalescent) were obtained from the United States, Italy and Spain.

Sequencing used immunoSEQ multiplex PCR; TCRdb keeps in-frame clones, though not all of them. Of 410,000 or so clones in the sample, around nine tenths were seen once. The V gene lost 1 base and the J gene lost 5 bases, with 9 bases spanning the gap. The CDR3 totals 13 residues. Germline V gene sequence: CDR1 SGHNT, CDR2 YYREEE (reference sequence). Sequencing was carried out using peripheral blood. This chain connects TRBV5-4 to TRBJ1-2; tentatively, D is TRBD1 (5 bases). The TCR sequence derives from a woman aged 40 to 55 with COVID-19, enrolled during active disease. CDR3 nucleotide sequence: TGTGCCAGCAGCTTGTGGGCAGGGTATGGCTACACCTTC. It codes for CASSLWAGYGYTF.